The clone carrying this TCR beta chain was counted a few times. The antigen is undetermined. The junction had 3 bases not matched to a gene; V was cut back by 5 bases and J by 2 bases. The length of the CDR3 is 15 residues. CDR1 and CDR2 from the germline V gene are SEHNR and FQNEAQ (reference sequence). For the second PCR, which ran for 7 to 11 cycles, a sample-barcoded 5' primer and a J-beta primer mix were used. Tagging of each cDNA molecule was performed by a template-switch adaptor with 12 random nucleotides. TCRdb reanalysed the 5' RACE reads using MiXCR and keeps one entry per CDR3 protein. The sample yields hundreds of thousands of distinct CDR3 sequences, around 43% seen once. The donors, healthy Caucasians from Russia, were aged about 6 to 90. The data are from a study of blood T cells in healthy people across ages. Notes on the study in general: CMV status of donors was not determined, possibly confounding expanded clonotype changes.

Sequencing was performed on blood. This chain connects TRBV7-9 to TRBJ2-2; 9 bases are shared with TRBD1. This TCR derives from a man aged 55 to 70 in good health. In DNA, the CDR3 is TGTGCCAGCAGCAGGACAGGGGCCAACACCGGGGAGCTGTTTTTT. Translation gives CASSRTGANTGELFF.